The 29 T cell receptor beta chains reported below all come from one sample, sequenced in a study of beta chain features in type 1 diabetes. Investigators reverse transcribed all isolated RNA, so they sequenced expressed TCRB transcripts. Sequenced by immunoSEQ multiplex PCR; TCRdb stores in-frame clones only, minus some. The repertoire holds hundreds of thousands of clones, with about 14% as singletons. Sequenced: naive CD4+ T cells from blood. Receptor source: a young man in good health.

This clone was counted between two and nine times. The CDR3 region is CASSQVRSSSYEQYF. The CDR3 nucleotides are TGTGCCAGCAGCCAAGTTCGGTCGTCCTCCTACGAGCAGTACTTC. This chain links TRBV4-2 with TRBJ2-7; no definite D call. CDR3 length equals 15 residues. The germline CDR1 and CDR2 sequences are LGHNA and YNFKEQ. Between the trimmed V and J ends, which lost 1 base and 0 bases, there was a span of 10 bases.

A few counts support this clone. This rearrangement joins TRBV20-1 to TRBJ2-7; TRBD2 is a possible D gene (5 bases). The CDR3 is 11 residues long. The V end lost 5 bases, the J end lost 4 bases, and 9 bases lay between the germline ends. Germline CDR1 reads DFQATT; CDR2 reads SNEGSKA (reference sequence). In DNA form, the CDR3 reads TGCAGTGCTGGCTCGGGGTACGAGCAGTACTTC. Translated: CSAGSGYEQYF.

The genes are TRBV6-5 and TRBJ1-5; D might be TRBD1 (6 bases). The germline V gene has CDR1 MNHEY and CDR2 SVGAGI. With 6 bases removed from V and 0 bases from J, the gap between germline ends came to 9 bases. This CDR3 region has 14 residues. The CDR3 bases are TGTGCCAGCAGGGGACACAATAGCAATCAGCCCCAGCATTTT. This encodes CASRGHNSNQPQHF.

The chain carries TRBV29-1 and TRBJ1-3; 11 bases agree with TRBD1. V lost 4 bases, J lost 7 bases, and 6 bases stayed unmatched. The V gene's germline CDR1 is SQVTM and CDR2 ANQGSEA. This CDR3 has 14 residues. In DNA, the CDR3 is TGCAGCGTTGGACCCCGGGACAGGGGGAACACCATATATTTT. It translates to CSVGPRDRGNTIYF.

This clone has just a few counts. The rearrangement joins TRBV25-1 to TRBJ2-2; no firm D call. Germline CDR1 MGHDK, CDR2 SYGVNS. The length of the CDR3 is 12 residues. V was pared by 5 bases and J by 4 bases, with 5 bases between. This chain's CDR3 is CASSRGTGELFF. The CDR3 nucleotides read TGTGCCAGCAGTCGTGGCACCGGGGAGCTGTTTTTT. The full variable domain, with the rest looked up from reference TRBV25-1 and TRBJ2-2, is EADIYQTPRYLVIGTGKKITLECSQTMGHDKMYWYQQDPGMELHLIHYSYGVNSTEKGDLSSESTVSRIRTEHFPLTLESARPSHTSQYLCASSRGTGELFFGEGSRLTVL.

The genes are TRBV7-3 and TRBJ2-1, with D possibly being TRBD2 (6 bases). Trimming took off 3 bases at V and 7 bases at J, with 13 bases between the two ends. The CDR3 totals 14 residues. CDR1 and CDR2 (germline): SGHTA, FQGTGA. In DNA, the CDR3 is TGTGCCAGCAGCTTGACTAGGAGCGAGAATGAGCAGTTCTTC. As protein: CASSLTRSENEQFF.

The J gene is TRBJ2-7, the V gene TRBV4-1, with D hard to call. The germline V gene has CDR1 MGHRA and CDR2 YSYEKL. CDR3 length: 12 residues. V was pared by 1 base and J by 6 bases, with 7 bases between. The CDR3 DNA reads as TGCGCCAGCAGCCAAGGGGTGGGCGAGCAGTACTTC. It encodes CASSQGVGEQYF.

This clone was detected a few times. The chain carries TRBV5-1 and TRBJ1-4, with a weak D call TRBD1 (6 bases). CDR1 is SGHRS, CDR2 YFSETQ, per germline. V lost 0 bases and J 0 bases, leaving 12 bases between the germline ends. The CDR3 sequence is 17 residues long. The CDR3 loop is CASSLADSYTTNEKLFF. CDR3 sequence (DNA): TGCGCCAGCAGCTTGGCGGACAGTTATACAACTAATGAAAAACTGTTTTTT.

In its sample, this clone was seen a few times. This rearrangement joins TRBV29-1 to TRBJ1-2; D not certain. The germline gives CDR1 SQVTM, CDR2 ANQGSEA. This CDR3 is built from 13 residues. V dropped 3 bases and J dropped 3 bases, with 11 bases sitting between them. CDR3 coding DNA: TGCAGCGTTGACCCGAGAAACGACTATGGCTACACCTTC. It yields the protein CSVDPRNDYGYTF. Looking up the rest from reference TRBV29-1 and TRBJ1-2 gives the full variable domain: SAVISQKPSRDICQRGTSLTIQCQVDSQVTMMFWYRQQPGQSLTLIATANQGSEATYESGFVIDKFPISRPNLTFSTLTVSNMSPEDSSIYLCSVDPRNDYGYTFGSGTRLTVV.

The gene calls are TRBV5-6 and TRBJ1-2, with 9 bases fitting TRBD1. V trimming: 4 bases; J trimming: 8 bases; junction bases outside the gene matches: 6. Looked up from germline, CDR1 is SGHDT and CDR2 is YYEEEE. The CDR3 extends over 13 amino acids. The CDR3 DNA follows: TGTGCCAGCAGCCCGGGGACAGGGACCGGCTACACCTTC. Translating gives CASSPGTGTGYTF.

The CDR3 bases are TGTGCCAGCAGACCCGACAGGGCTTCTTTTTCTGAAGCTTTCTTT. It specifies CASRPDRASFSEAFF. The rearrangement joins TRBV7-9 to TRBJ1-1, with TRBD1 matching over 7 bases. Trimming removed 6 bases from V and 6 bases from J; junction bases left unmatched: 13. CDR1 and CDR2 (germline): SEHNR, FQNEAQ (reference sequence). This CDR3 has 15 residues.

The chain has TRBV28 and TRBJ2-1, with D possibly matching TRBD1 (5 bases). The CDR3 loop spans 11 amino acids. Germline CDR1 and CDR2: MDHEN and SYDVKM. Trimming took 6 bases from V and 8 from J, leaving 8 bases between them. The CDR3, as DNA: TGTGCCAGCAGGCAGGGTTATGAGCAGTTCTTC. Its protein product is CASRQGYEQFF.

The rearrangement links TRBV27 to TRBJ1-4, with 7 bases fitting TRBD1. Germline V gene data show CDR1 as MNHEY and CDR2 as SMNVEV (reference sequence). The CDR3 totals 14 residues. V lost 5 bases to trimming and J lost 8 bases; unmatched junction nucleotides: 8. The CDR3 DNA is TGTGCCAGCAGTCTACAGGGGAATCGGGAAAAACTGTTTTTT. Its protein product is CASSLQGNREKLFF.

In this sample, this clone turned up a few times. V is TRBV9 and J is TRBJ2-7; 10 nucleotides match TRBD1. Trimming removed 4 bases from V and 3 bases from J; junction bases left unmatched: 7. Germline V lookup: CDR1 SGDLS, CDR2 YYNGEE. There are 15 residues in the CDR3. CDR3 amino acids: CASSPTGTGVYEQYF. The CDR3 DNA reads TGTGCCAGCAGCCCCACCGGGACAGGGGTCTACGAGCAGTACTTC.

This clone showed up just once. The CDR3 DNA reads as TGTGCCAGCAGTTACTCATCGGGGCCCTCCTACGAGCAGTACTTC. This gives the protein CASSYSSGPSYEQYF. The chain recombines TRBV6-6 with TRBJ2-7, with D perhaps assigned TRBD1 or TRBD2 (5 bases each). There are 15 residues in the CDR3. Per germline, CDR1 MNHNY and CDR2 SVGAGI (reference sequence). Trimming took 0 bases from V and 0 from J, leaving 9 bases between them.

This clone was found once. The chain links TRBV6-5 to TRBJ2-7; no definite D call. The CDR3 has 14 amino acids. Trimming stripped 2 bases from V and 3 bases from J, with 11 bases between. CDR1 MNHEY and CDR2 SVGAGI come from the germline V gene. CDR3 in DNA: TGTGCCAGCAGTTACCACCGGGCCCACTACGAGCAGTACTTC. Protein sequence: CASSYHRAHYEQYF.

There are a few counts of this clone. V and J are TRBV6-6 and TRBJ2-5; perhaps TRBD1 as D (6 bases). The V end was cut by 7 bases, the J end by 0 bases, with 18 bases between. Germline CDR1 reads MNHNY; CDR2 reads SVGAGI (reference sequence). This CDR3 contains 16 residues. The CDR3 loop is CASNMAGAMDQETQYF. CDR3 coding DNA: TGTGCCAGCAATATGGCAGGGGCCATGGACCAAGAGACCCAGTACTTC.

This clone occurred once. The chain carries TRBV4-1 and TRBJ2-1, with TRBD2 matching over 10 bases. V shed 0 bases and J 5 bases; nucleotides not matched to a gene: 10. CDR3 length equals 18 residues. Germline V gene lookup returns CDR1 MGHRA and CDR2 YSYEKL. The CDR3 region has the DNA TGCGCCAGCAGCCAAGATCGGGGGAGGACTAGCGGAAACAATGAGCAGTTCTTC. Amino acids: CASSQDRGRTSGNNEQFF.

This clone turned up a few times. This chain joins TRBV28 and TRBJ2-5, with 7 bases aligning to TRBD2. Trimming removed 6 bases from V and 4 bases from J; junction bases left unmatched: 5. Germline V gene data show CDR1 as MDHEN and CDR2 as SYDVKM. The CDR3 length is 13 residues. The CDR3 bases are TGTGCCAGCAGAAACTGGGGGGGAGAGACCCAGTACTTC. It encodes CASRNWGGETQYF.

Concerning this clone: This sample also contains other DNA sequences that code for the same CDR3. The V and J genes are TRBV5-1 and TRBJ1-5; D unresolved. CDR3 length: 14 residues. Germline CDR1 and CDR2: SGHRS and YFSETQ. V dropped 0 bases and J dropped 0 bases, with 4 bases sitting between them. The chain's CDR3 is CASSLDASNQPQHF. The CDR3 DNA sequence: TGCGCCAGCAGCTTGGATGCTAGCAATCAGCCCCAGCATTTT. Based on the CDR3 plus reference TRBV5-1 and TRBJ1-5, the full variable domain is KAGVTQTPRYLIKTRGQQVTLSCSPISGHRSVSWYQQTPGQGLQFLFEYFSETQRNKGNFPGRFSGRQFSNSRSEMNVSTLELGDSALYLCASSLDASNQPQHFGDGTRLSIL.

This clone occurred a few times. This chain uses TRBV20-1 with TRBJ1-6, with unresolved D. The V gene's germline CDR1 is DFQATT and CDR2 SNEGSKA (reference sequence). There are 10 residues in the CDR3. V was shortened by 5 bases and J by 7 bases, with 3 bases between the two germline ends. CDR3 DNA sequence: TGCAGTGCTGCGAATTCACCCCTCCACTTT. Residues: CSAANSPLHF.

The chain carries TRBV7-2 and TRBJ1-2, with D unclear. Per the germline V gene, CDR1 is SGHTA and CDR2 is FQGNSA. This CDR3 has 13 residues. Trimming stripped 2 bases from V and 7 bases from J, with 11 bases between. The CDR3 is CASSLSVFRGYTF. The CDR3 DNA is TGTGCCAGCAGCTTATCCGTTTTCCGTGGCTACACCTTC. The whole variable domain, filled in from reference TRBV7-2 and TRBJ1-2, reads GAGVSQSPSNKVTEKGKDVELRCDPISGHTALYWYRQSLGQGLEFLIYFQGNSAPDKSGLPSDRFSAERTGGSVSTLTIQRTQQEDSAVYLCASSLSVFRGYTFGSGTRLTVV.

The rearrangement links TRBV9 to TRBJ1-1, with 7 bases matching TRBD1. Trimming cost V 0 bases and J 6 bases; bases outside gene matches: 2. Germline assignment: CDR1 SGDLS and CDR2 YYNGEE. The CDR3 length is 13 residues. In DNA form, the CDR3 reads TGTGCCAGCAGCGTAGAGCAGGGGGCTGAAGCTTTCTTT. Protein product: CASSVEQGAEAFF.

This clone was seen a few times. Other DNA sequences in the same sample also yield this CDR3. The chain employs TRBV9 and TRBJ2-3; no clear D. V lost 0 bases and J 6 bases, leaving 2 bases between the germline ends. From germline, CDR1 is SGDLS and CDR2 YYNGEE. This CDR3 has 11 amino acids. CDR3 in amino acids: CASSVGDTQYF. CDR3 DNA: TGTGCCAGCAGCGTAGGGGATACGCAGTATTTT.

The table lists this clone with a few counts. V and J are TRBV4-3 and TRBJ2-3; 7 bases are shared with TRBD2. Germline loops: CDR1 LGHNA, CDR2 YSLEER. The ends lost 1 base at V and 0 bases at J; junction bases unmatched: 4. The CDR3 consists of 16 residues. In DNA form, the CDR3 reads TGCGCCAGCAGCCAAGGGGTACTAGCGAGCACAGATACGCAGTATTTT. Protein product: CASSQGVLASTDTQYF.

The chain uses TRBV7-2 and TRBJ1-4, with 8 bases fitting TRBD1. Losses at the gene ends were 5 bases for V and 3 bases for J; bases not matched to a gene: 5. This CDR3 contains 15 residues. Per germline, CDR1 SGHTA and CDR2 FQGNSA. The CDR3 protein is CASSPGQGSNEKLFF. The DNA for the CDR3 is TGTGCCAGCAGCCCCGGACAGGGTTCTAATGAAAAACTGTTTTTT.

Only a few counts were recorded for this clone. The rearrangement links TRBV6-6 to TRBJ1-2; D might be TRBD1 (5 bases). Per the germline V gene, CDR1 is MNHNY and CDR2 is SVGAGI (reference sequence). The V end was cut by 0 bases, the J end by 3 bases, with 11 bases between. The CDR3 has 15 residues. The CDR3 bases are TGTGCCAGCAGTTACTCTGCCAGGGCGGACTATGGCTACACCTTC. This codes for CASSYSARADYGYTF.

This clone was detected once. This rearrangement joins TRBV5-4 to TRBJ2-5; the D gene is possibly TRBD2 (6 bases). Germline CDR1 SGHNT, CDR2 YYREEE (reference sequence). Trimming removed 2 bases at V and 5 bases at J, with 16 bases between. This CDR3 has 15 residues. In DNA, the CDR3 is TGTGCCAGCAGCTTAGACTCGCCTCGGGGGGAGACCCAGTACTTC. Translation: CASSLDSPRGETQYF.

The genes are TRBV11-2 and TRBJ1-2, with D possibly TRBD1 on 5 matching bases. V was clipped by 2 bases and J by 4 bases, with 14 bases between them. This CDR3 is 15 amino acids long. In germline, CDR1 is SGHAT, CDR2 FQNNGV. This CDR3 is CASSLSHRDSYGYTF. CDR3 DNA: TGTGCCAGCAGCTTAAGCCACCGCGACAGCTATGGCTACACCTTC. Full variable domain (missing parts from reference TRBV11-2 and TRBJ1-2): EAGVAQSPRYKIIEKRQSVAFWCNPISGHATLYWYQQILGQGPKLLIQFQNNGVVDDSQLPKDRFSAERLKGVDSTLKIQPAKLEDSAVYLCASSLSHRDSYGYTFGSGTRLTVV.